This TCR beta chain was documented in a study of Ad26.COV2.S vaccination and SARS-CoV-2 variants. Only in-frame clones appear in the TCRdb table, and some are missing; sequencing was by immunoSEQ multiplex PCR. The sample lists about 180,000 clones, roughly 89% occurring once. Looked up from germline, CDR1 is SGHKS and CDR2 is YYEKEE (reference sequence). V was shortened by 3 bases and J by 1 base, with 10 bases between the two germline ends. The CDR3 loop spans 14 amino acids. Study results and limitations: Total responses of T cells may have been underestimated by the analyses of TCR breadth and depth.

Comment on this clone: Its antigen is not identified.

The starting material was peripheral blood, obtained after recovery from COVID-19. The chain has TRBV5-5 and TRBJ1-1; unclear D gene. The source is a human donor who had recovered from COVID-19. As DNA, the CDR3 is TGTGCCAGCAGCTACCTACGGACGAACACTGAAGCTTTCTTT. It is translated as CASSYLRTNTEAFF.